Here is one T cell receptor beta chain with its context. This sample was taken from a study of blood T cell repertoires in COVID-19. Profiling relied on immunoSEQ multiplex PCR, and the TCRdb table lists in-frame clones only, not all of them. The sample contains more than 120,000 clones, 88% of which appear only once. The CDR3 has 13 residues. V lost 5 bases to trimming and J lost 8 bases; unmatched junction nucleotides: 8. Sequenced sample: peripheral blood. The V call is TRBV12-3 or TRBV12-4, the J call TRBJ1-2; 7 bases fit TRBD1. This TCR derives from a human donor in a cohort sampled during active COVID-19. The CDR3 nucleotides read TGTGCCAGCAGTACCCGTGACAGGGAGGGCTACACCTTC. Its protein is CASSTRDREGYTF.